The entry that follows covers one T cell receptor beta chain sequence. This specimen belongs to a study of shared clonotypes between healthy human individuals. Data came from immunoSEQ multiplex PCR; TCRdb stores just in-frame clones and leaves some out. The sample records under 1,100,000 clones, around four fifths being singletons. The CDR3 consists of 13 residues. Trimming left V 6 bases short and J 11 bases short, with 19 bases between. Germline V gives CDR1 MNHEY, CDR2 SMNVEV (reference sequence). Sequenced material: memory CD4+ T cells sorted from blood. Noted subset: CD45RA-negative fraction. This receptor was taken from a young man in good health. The rearrangement joins TRBV27 to TRBJ1-1; possible D gene TRBD1, 6 bases. Here the CDR3 DNA reads TGTGCCAGCAGGGCCCAGACAGGTGGGAGCGCTTTCTTT. It is translated as CASRAQTGGSAFF.